The subject of this entry is one T cell receptor (beta chain). Its matching antigen is unknown. Germline CDR1 is MNHEY and CDR2 is SMNVEV (reference sequence). Trimming stripped 5 bases from V and 4 bases from J, with 12 bases between. The length of the CDR3 is 13 residues. The source of the sample is a study of long-term antiretroviral therapy in people with HIV. Participants living with HIV all received treatment in the United States. Running of the v3.0 immunoSEQ assay took place at survey level. The repertoire was sequenced with immunoSEQ multiplex PCR; TCRdb's copy has only in-frame clones and lacks some. The data show around 20,000 clones, about 70% seen once. The study's findings and limits: Diversity went up after ART and still fell short of transplant donor controls.

The source is a young man with HIV. The sequences come from unsorted PBMCs, collected 0.5 years before starting antiretroviral therapy. V usage is TRBV27 and J usage is TRBJ2-7, with no clear D. The CDR3 nucleotides read TGTGCCAGCAGTCGCACTTACGGGTACGAGCAGTACTTC. Protein product: CASSRTYGYEQYF.